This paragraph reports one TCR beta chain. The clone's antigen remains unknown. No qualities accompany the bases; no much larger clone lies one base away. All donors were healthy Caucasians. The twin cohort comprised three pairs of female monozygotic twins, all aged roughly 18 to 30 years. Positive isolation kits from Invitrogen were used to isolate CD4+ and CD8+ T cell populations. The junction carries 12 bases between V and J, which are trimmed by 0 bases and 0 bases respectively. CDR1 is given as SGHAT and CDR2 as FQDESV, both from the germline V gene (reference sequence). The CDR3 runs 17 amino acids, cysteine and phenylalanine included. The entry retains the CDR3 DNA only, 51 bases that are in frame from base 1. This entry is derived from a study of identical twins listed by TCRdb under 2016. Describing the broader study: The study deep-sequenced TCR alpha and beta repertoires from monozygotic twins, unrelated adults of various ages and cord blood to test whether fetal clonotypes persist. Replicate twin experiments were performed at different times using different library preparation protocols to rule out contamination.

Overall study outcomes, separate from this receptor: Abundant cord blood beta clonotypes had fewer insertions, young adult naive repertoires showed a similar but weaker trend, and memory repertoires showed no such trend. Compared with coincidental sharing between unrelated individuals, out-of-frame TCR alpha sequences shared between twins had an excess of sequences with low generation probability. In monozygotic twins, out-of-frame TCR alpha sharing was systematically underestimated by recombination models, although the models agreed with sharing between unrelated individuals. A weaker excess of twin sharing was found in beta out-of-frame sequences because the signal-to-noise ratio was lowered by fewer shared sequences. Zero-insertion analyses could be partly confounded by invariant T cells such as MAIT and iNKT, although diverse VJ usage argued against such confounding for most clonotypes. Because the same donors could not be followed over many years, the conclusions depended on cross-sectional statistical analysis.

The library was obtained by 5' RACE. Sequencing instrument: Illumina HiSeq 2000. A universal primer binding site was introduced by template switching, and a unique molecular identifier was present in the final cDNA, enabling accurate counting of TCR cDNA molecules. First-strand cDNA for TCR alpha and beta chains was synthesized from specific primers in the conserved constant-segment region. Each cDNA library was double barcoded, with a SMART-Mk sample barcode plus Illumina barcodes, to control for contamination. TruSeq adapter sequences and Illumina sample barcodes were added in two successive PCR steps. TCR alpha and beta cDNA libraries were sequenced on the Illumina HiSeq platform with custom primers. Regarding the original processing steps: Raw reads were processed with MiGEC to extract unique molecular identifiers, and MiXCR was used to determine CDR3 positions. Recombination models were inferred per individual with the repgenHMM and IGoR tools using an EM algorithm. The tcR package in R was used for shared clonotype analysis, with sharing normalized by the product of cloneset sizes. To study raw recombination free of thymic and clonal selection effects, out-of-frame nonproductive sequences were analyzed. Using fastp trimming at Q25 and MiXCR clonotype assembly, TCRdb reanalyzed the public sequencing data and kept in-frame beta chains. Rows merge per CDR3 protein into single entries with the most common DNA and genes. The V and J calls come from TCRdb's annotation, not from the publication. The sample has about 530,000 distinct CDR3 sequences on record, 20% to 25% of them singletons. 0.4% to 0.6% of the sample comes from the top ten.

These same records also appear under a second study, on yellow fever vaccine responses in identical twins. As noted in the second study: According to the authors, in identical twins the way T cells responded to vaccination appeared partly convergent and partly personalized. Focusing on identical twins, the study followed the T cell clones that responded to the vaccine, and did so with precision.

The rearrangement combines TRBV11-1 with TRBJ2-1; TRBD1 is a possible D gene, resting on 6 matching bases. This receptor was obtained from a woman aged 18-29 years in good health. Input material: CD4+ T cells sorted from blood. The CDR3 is CASSLARTASSYNEQFF. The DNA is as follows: TGTGCCAGCAGCTTAGCGAGGACAGCCAGCTCCTACAATGAGCAGTTCTTC. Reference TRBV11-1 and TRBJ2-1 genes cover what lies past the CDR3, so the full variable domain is EAEVAQSPRYKITEKSQAVAFWCDPISGHATLYWYRQILGQGPELLVQFQDESVVDDSQLPKDRFSAERLKGVDSTLKIQPAELGDSAMYLCASSLARTASSYNEQFFGPGTRLTVL.